A selection of T cell receptor beta chains follows, all from one sample in a study of regulatory T cells in long-lasting Graves disease. TCRdb processed the multiplex PCR reads anew with MiXCR; each CDR3 protein has one entry. The data show approximately 690,000 distinct CDR3 sequences, with approximately 31% seen just once and 40% to 50% held by the top ten. The sequences come from peripheral blood mononuclear cells (PBMCs), collected when the disease was refractory, from a patient treated with antithyroid drugs. The receptors shown here come from a female donor with Graves disease. The CDR3 runs from the conserved cysteine through the conserved F or W. The order of the fields is D gene, V gene, clone size, J gene, CDR3 DNA, CDR3 protein. A D gene is named only where the DNA matches it firmly. Only part of the rows carry a size: once, few, many, or a class if the clone is expanded.

TRBD1,TRBV2,many,TRBJ1-2,TGTGCCAGCAGTGAGAGGGGGCTGAACTATGGCTACACCTTC,CASSERGLNYGYTF
-,TRBV5-1,few,TRBJ1-1,TGCGCCAGCAGCTTAGGGGTTGTGAACACTGAAGCTTTCTTT,CASSLGVVNTEAFF
-,TRBV19,-,TRBJ1-1,TGTGCCAGTAGTTCAGGAGGGACGCACCTGAGGGGCGACACTGAAGCTTTCTTT,CASSSGGTHLRGDTEAFF
TRBD2,TRBV10-3,-,TRBJ2-1,TGTGCCATCAGTCAAAAAGAGATAGCTAGCGGGGGCAATGAGCAGTTCTTC,CAISQKEIASGGNEQFF
-,TRBV3-1,few,TRBJ1-1,TGTGCCAGCAGCCAAGGTGGAGGGTCGGAGTGGGCTTTCTTT,CASSQGGGSEWAFF
TRBD2,TRBV5-1,-,TRBJ2-7,TGCGCCAGCAGCTCACCGGGACTAGCGAGCGAGCAGTACTTC,CASSSPGLASEQYF
TRBD1,TRBV10-3,many,TRBJ1-2,TGTGCCATCAGAACTCCCGGGACAGGGTACGGCTACACCTTC,CAIRTPGTGYGYTF
-,TRBV30,few,TRBJ1-1,TGTGCCTGGAGTGGGGACACTGAAGCTTTCTTT,CAWSGDTEAFF
-,TRBV6-1,few,TRBJ2-7,TGTGCCAGCAGTGACTACCGGCTTGGAGAGTACTTC,CASSDYRLGEYF
-,TRBV29-1,few,TRBJ1-1,TGCAGCACCTCCCGGGGTTCGAACACTGAAGCTTTCTTT,CSTSRGSNTEAFF
-,TRBV11-2,few,TRBJ2-2,TGTGCCAGCAGCTTAGTTCAATCCGGGGAGCTGTTTTTT,CASSLVQSGELFF
-,TRBV6-1,few,TRBJ2-5,TGTGCCAGCAGTGAACGCGGTTGGACCCAGTACTTC,CASSERGWTQYF
-,TRBV13,-,TRBJ2-3,TGTGCCAGCAGCTTAGACGAGGAAGTCGGCACAGATACGCAGTATTTT,CASSLDEEVGTDTQYF
-,TRBV20-1,-,TRBJ2-7,TGCAGTGCTTTTGCGGAGGGGTACGAGCAGTACTTC,CSAFAEGYEQYF
TRBD2,TRBV20-1,-,TRBJ2-2,TGCAGTGCTCCGTCCCGGACTAGCGGGATTAACACCGGGGAGCTGTTTTTT,CSAPSRTSGINTGELFF
TRBD1,TRBV20-1,few,TRBJ1-1,TGCAGTGCTTCCCCCGGGGCAGGGGGGAGGAACACTGAAGCTTTCTTT,CSASPGAGGRNTEAFF
TRBD1,TRBV28,many,TRBJ1-2,TGTGCCAGCAGACCGCGGCCAGGGGGTCAGGGCTACACCTTC,CASRPRPGGQGYTF
-,TRBV6-2/TRBV6-3,few,TRBJ1-2,TGTGCCAGCAGTGAAGGGCAGCGCGGCTACACCTTC,CASSEGQRGYTF
-,TRBV18,many,TRBJ2-5,TGTGCCAGCTCACCGTGGAGCCAGTACCAAGAGACCCAGTACTTC,CASSPWSQYQETQYF
-,TRBV30,-,TRBJ1-5,TGTGCCTGGAGTGTCGGGGATAGCAATCAGCCCCAGCATTTT,CAWSVGDSNQPQHF
TRBD1,TRBV20-1,-,TRBJ2-7,TGCAGTGCTAACGGACAGGGCGAGGCCTACGAGCAGTACTTC,CSANGQGEAYEQYF
TRBD1,TRBV15,few,TRBJ2-7,TGTGCCACCAGCAGAGATCGAACAGGGGGTGGGGACGAGCAGTACTTC,CATSRDRTGGGDEQYF
-,TRBV12-3/TRBV12-4,many,TRBJ2-7,TGTGCCAGCGGGCCCGGACACCTCTACGAGCAGTACTTC,CASGPGHLYEQYF
TRBD1,TRBV4-1,few,TRBJ1-1,TGCGCCAGCAGCCACCAGACAGGGGGTGGGGCTGAAGCTTTCTTT,CASSHQTGGGAEAFF
TRBD1,TRBV2,many,TRBJ1-6,TGTGCCAGCAGTGATGGGACAGGGGCCGTTTTCTCACCCCTCCACTTT,CASSDGTGAVFSPLHF
-,TRBV28,few,TRBJ1-2,TGTGCCGCCGGGCCCTATGGCTACACCTTC,CAAGPYGYTF
TRBD1,TRBV27,-,TRBJ2-2,TGTGCCAGCAGTTTATCGGTGGGACAGGGTATCGGGGAGCTGTTTTTT,CASSLSVGQGIGELFF
-,TRBV7-2,-,TRBJ1-1,TGTGCCAGCAGCTTCCCCCCGGGACGAAGGGACACTGAAGCTTTCTTT,CASSFPPGRRDTEAFF
TRBD1,TRBV6-1,few,TRBJ1-5,TGTGCCAGCAGGAGTGACGACAGGGTCAATCAGCCCCAGCATTTT,CASRSDDRVNQPQHF
TRBD1,TRBV28,-,TRBJ1-1,TGTGCCAGCAGTCTGACAGGGGAAATGAACACTGAAGCTTTCTTT,CASSLTGEMNTEAFF
-,TRBV5-1,-,TRBJ2-7,TGCGCCAGCAGCGCGGGCCCGCATTCCTACGAGCAGTACTTC,CASSAGPHSYEQYF
-,TRBV6-1,few,TRBJ2-7,TGTGCCAGCAGTGGCCGGTCGGGGCCTTCCTACGAGCAGTACTTC,CASSGRSGPSYEQYF
-,TRBV11-2,-,TRBJ2-7,TGTGCCAGCAGCACAAGGGAATCGTACGGGACTTTCTTCGAGCAGTACTTC,CASSTRESYGTFFEQYF
TRBD1,TRBV30,-,TRBJ1-6,TGTGCCTGGAGTGGACAGGGTAGATCACCCCTCCACTTT,CAWSGQGRSPLHF
TRBD1,TRBV10-3,few,TRBJ1-5,TGTGCCACCAGGACAGGGCGGGATGATCAGCCCCAGCATTTT,CATRTGRDDQPQHF
-,TRBV29-1,-,TRBJ1-1,TGCAGCGGCCAGGGTATGACTGAAGCTTTCTTT,CSGQGMTEAFF
-,TRBV6-1,few,TRBJ2-2,TGTGCCAGCAGCCTCGGGACCTACACCGGGGAGCTGTTTTTT,CASSLGTYTGELFF
-,TRBV18,-,TRBJ1-4,TGTGCCAGCTCACCACTTGCAACTAATGAAAAACTGTTTTTT,CASSPLATNEKLFF
TRBD1,TRBV2,many,TRBJ1-6,TGTGCCAGCAAGACAGGGCATGGATCACCCCTCCACTTT,CASKTGHGSPLHF
-,TRBV6-2/TRBV6-3,once,TRBJ2-1,TGTGCCAGCAGTTACTCGATCAGGTATAACACCCCGCAGTTCTTC,CASSYSIRYNTPQFF
TRBD1,TRBV7-3,-,TRBJ1-3,TGTGCCAGCAGCCCTGGACAGGGGGAAAACACCATATATTTT,CASSPGQGENTIYF
-,TRBV9,few,TRBJ2-5,TGTGCCAGCAGCGTAAGTGCCCGATCGGAGACCCAGTACTTC,CASSVSARSETQYF
-,TRBV7-9,-,TRBJ1-2,TGTGCCAGCAGTCCTTCCCTTGGACGAGGTCCGGACTATGGCTACACCTTC,CASSPSLGRGPDYGYTF
TRBD1,TRBV7-2,-,TRBJ1-6,TGTGCCAGCAGCAACCAGGGGGGGCGTGGTTCACCCCTCCACTTT,CASSNQGGRGSPLHF
-,TRBV5-1,once,TRBJ2-3,TGCGCCAGCAAGCGAGAGGAAGGGACGGCGAGCACAGATACGCAGTATTTT,CASKREEGTASTDTQYF
-,TRBV15,-,TRBJ1-2,TGTGCCACCAGCAGAGTATGGGGACAAGGAACTCCTAACTATGGCTACACCTTC,CATSRVWGQGTPNYGYTF
TRBD2,TRBV27,-,TRBJ2-7,TGTGCCAGCAGTTCGCCCCTAGCGGCCTCCTACGAGCAGTACTTC,CASSSPLAASYEQYF
-,TRBV6-1,-,TRBJ1-6,TGTGCCAGCAGTGAAGTAGGGGCCAATTCACCCCTCCACTTT,CASSEVGANSPLHF
-,TRBV15,-,TRBJ1-5,TGTGCCACCAGCGGTAGGGACGGTATCAATCAGCCCCAGCATTTT,CATSGRDGINQPQHF